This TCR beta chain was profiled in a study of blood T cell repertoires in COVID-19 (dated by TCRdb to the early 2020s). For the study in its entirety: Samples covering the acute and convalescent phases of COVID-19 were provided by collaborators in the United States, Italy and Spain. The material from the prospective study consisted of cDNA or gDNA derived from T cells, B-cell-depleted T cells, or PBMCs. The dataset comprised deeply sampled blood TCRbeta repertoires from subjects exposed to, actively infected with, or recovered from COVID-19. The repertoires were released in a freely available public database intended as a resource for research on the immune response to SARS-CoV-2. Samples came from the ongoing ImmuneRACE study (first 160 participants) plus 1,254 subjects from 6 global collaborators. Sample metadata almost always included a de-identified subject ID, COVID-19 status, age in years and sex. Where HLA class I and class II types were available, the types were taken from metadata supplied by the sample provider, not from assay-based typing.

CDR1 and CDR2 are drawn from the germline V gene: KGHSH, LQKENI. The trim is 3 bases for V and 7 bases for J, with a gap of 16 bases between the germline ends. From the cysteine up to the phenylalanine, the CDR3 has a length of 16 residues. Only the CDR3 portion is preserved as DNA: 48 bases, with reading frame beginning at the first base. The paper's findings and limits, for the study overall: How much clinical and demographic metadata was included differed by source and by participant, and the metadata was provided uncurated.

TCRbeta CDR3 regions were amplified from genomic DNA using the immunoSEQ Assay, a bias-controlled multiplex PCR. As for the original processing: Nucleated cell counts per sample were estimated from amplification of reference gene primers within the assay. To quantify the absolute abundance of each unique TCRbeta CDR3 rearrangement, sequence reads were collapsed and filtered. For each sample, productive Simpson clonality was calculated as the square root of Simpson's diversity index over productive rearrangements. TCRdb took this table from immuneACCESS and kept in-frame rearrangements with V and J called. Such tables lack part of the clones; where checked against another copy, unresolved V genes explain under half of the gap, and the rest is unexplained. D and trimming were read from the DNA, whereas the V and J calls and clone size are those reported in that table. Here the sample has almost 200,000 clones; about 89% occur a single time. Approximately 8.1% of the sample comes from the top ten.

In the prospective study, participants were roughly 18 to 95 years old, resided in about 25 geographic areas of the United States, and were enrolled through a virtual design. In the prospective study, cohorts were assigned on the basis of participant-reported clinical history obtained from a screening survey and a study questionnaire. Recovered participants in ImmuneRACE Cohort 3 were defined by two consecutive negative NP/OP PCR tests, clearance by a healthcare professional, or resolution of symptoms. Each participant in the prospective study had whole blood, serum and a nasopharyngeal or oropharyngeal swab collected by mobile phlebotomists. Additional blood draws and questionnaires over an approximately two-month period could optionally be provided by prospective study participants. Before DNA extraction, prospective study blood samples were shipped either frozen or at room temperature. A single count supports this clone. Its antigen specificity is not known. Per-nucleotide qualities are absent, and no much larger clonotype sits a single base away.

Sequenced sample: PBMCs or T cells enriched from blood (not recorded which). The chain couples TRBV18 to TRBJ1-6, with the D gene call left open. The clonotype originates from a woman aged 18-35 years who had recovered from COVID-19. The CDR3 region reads CASSPSVGAENSPLHF. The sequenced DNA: TGTGCCAGCTCACCTTCGGTCGGAGCGGAGAATTCACCCCTCCACTTT.